A single sample gave rise to the 28 T cell receptor beta chains below, sequenced in a study of OX40 agonist ivuxolimab in advanced cancers. Clones were read by immunoSEQ multiplex PCR, and TCRdb kept only the in-frame ones, dropping some. The sample shows under 20,000 clones, 78% of them seen only once. The material was CD4+ or CD8+ T cells sorted from blood, obtained in a trial of the OX40 agonist ivuxolimab. All receptors come from an adult with an advanced solid tumor such as melanoma, head and neck, liver or kidney cancer.

About this clone itself: The junction differs from germline at one of its ends, possibly a read error. The chain employs TRBV5-8 and TRBJ2-2, with D uncertain. The length of the CDR3 is 14 residues. Germline V lookup: CDR1 SGHTS, CDR2 YDEGEE. CDR3 in amino acids: CASGLAQNTGELFF. The CDR3 DNA reads as TGTGCCAGCGGCTTGGCCCAGAACACCGGGGAGCTGTTTTTT.

The chain couples TRBV6-6 to TRBJ2-7; D uncertain. CDR1 is MNHNY and CDR2 is SVGAGI in the germline V gene (reference sequence). The CDR3 runs to 16 residues. Trimming shortened V by 6 bases and J by 5 bases, and 23 bases separated the two germline ends. CDR3 DNA sequence: TGTGCCAGCAGCCAGTTCTCTCAGTTCCCTAGGGACGAGCAGTACTTC. This encodes CASSQFSQFPRDEQYF.

This clone has just one count. J is TRBJ1-2 and V is TRBV14; 7 positions match TRBD1. CDR1 is SGHDN, CDR2 FVKESK, per germline. The CDR3 spans 16 residues. V lost 0 bases to trimming and J lost 4 bases; unmatched junction nucleotides: 8. The CDR3 DNA reads as TGTGCCAGCAGCCAAGAGGGACAGATCACCTCCTATGGCTACACCTTC. It translates to CASSQEGQITSYGYTF. Combining the CDR3 with reference TRBV14 and TRBJ1-2 gives the whole variable domain EAGVTQFPSHSVIEKGQTVTLRCDPISGHDNLYWYRRVMGKEIKFLLHFVKESKQDESGMPNNRFLAERTGGTYSTLKVQPAELEDSGVYFCASSQEGQITSYGYTFGSGTRLTVV.

V and J are TRBV20-1 and TRBJ2-1; D ambiguous. This CDR3 has 11 residues. Looked up from germline, CDR1 is DFQATT and CDR2 is SNEGSKA (reference sequence). The V end was cut by 3 bases, the J end by 7 bases, with 7 bases between. CDR3 protein: CSASIVNEQFF. The CDR3 DNA reads TGCAGTGCTAGTATTGTTAATGAGCAGTTCTTC.

The J gene is TRBJ1-6, the V gene TRBV27, with D possibly matching TRBD1 (6 bases). The CDR3 is 14 amino acids. The germline CDR1 and CDR2 sequences are MNHEY and SMNVEV (reference sequence). V lost 5 bases, J lost 9 bases, and 14 bases lay in between. In DNA, the CDR3 is TGTGCCAGCAGTGAACTGGGCAGGGGTTCACCCCTCCACTTT. Translating gives CASSELGRGSPLHF.

The count of this clone is one. The chain carries TRBV14 and TRBJ2-1; weak D call: TRBD2 (7 bases). Germline V lookup: CDR1 SGHDN, CDR2 FVKESK. CDR3 size: 15 residues. V dropped 4 bases and J dropped 8 bases, with 18 bases sitting between them. The DNA for the CDR3 is TGTGCCAGCAGCCCCAGGTGGGGGGGGCTCGATGAGCAGTTCTTC. Protein sequence: CASSPRWGGLDEQFF.

CDR3 sequence reads: CASIKGTSGSPYEQYF. The CDR3, as DNA: TGTGCCAGCATCAAAGGGACTAGCGGGAGCCCCTACGAGCAGTACTTC. The chain combines TRBV28 with TRBJ2-7, with 14 bases matching TRBD2. The junction had 7 bases not matched to a gene; V was cut back by 7 bases and J by 2 bases. The CDR3 runs 16 residues. Looked up from germline, CDR1 is MDHEN and CDR2 is SYDVKM.

The J gene is TRBJ1-1, the V gene TRBV9; a weak D match, TRBD1 (5 bases). CDR3 length equals 16 residues. V dropped 4 bases and J dropped 0 bases, with 16 bases sitting between them. Germline V lookup: CDR1 SGDLS, CDR2 YYNGEE. CDR3 protein: CASSPGGRDLNTEAFF. As DNA, the CDR3 is TGTGCCAGCAGCCCCGGAGGCAGGGATCTGAACACTGAAGCTTTCTTT.

The chain joins TRBV6-1 to TRBJ1-6; 8 bases line up with TRBD1. CDR1 and CDR2 (germline): MNHNS, SASEGT. This CDR3 has 17 residues. The ends lost 1 base at V and 0 bases at J; junction bases unmatched: 2. The CDR3 nucleotides are TGTGCCAGCAGTGAAGACAGGGGGAGCTCCTATAATTCACCCCTCCACTTT. Its protein product is CASSEDRGSSYNSPLHF.

The V call is TRBV5-6, the J call TRBJ2-1, with 9 bases fitting TRBD1. The CDR3 has 16 amino acids. The germline V gene encodes CDR1 SGHDT and CDR2 YYEEEE. The trim removed 2 bases at V and 5 bases at J, leaving 8 bases unmatched. The CDR3 sequence is CASSLQGAIAHNEQFF. DNA of the CDR3: TGTGCCAGCAGCTTACAGGGGGCGATAGCCCACAATGAGCAGTTCTTC.

The gene calls are TRBV28 and TRBJ2-2; the D gene is possibly TRBD2 (6 bases). CDR1 and CDR2 (germline): MDHEN, SYDVKM. The ends were cut back, 5 bases at V and 0 bases at J, with 16 bases in the middle. This CDR3 comprises 17 residues. The CDR3 reads CASSQIRSSANTGELFF. The CDR3 bases are TGTGCCAGCAGTCAAATCCGGTCTAGCGCGAACACCGGGGAGCTGTTTTTT.

This clone was recorded only once. This chain links TRBV7-7 with TRBJ2-2; possibly TRBD2 for D (6 bases). Germline V gene lookup returns CDR1 SSHAT and CDR2 FNYEAQ (reference sequence). CDR3 length equals 16 residues. V lost 0 bases and J 2 bases, leaving 10 bases between the germline ends. CDR3 in amino acids: CASSLASGRNTGELFF. The CDR3 bases are TGTGCCAGCAGCTTAGCTTCCGGGAGAAACACCGGGGAGCTGTTTTTT.

V gene TRBV28 combines with J gene TRBJ2-7; 7 positions match TRBD2. Germline V gives CDR1 MDHEN, CDR2 SYDVKM. This CDR3 spans 15 amino acids. The V gene end was trimmed by 6 bases and the J gene end by 2 bases; junction bases not matched to a gene: 10. The CDR3 region has the DNA TGTGCCAGCAGGACTACAGGTGGGGGGGCCTACGAGCAGTACTTC. It yields the protein CASRTTGGGAYEQYF.

The rearrangement joins TRBV2 to TRBJ2-5, with 14 positions matching TRBD2. Trimming took 8 bases from V and 4 from J; bases not matched to a gene: 12. The germline V gene encodes CDR1 SNHLY and CDR2 FYNNEI. This CDR3 comprises 17 residues. CDR3 protein: CASSLRRTSGRRETQYF. CDR3 sequence (DNA): TGTGCCAGCTCCCTTCGGCGGACTAGCGGGAGGAGAGAGACCCAGTACTTC.

The chain has TRBV4-3 and TRBJ1-2; D is unresolved. The CDR3 runs 15 residues. Trimming removed 0 bases at V and 2 bases at J, with 10 bases between. CDR1 is LGHNA and CDR2 is YSLEER in the germline V gene. CDR3 residues: CASSQDFAGNYGYTF. CDR3 coding DNA: TGCGCCAGCAGCCAAGATTTCGCCGGAAACTATGGCTACACCTTC.

The genes are TRBV5-5 and TRBJ1-1; possibly TRBD1 for D (5 bases). Germline V gene sequence: CDR1 SGHKS, CDR2 YYEKEE (reference sequence). The CDR3 length is 13 residues. The V gene lost 4 bases and the J gene lost 3 bases, with 10 bases spanning the gap. CDR3 sequence reads: CASSPREYTEAFF. CDR3 nucleotide sequence: TGTGCCAGCAGCCCCAGGGAATACACTGAAGCTTTCTTT.

The chain employs TRBV15 and TRBJ1-5; D remains unclear. CDR1 is LNHNV, CDR2 YYDKDF, per germline (reference sequence). V gave up 1 base and J gave up 1 base, with 8 bases separating them. This CDR3 is built from 15 residues. CDR3 protein: CATSRVIQSNQPQHF. CDR3 in DNA: TGTGCCACCAGCAGAGTTATACAGAGCAATCAGCCCCAGCATTTT. Together with reference TRBV15 and TRBJ1-5, the CDR3 gives the full variable domain: DAMVIQNPRYQVTQFGKPVTLSCSQTLNHNVMYWYQQKSSQAPKLLFHYYDKDFNNEADTPDNFQSRRPNTSFCFLDIRSPGLGDTAMYLCATSRVIQSNQPQHFGDGTRLSIL.

The chain joins TRBV27 to TRBJ1-1; TRBD1 agrees at 7 bases. The CDR3 is 13 amino acids. Germline V lookup: CDR1 MNHEY, CDR2 SMNVEV (reference sequence). The trim removed 4 bases at V and 4 bases at J, leaving 3 bases unmatched. CDR3 nucleotides: TGTGCCAGCAGTTCCTACAGGGGCACTGAAGCTTTCTTT. Its translation: CASSSYRGTEAFF.

CDR3 sequence reads: CASSPTGTGINEQFF. CDR3 sequence (DNA): TGTGCCAGCAGTCCGACCGGGACAGGGATAAATGAGCAGTTCTTC. The V call is TRBV27, the J call TRBJ2-1; 9 bases are a match to TRBD1. In germline, CDR1 is MNHEY, CDR2 SMNVEV (reference sequence). Trimming removed 5 bases from V and 7 bases from J; junction bases left unmatched: 9. This CDR3 comprises 15 residues.

This clone has just one count. This chain links TRBV7-3 with TRBJ2-1; possibly TRBD1 or TRBD2 for D (5 bases each). The CDR3 sequence is 17 residues long. In germline, CDR1 is SGHTA, CDR2 FQGTGA. V lost 4 bases and J lost 6, with 22 bases in between. CDR3 nucleotides: TGTGCCAGCAGCTCCGGCCGGGGCGGCCCACCCTCCAATGAGCAGTTCTTC. Its translation is CASSSGRGGPPSNEQFF.

The V and J genes are TRBV5-6 and TRBJ2-7; D gene unclear. V lost 4 bases to trimming and J lost 3 bases, with 14 bases between them. The CDR3 length is 14 residues. Germline loops: CDR1 SGHDT, CDR2 YYEEEE. The CDR3 DNA follows: TGTGCCAGCAGCCGAATTAGTGCGCTCTACGAGCAGTACTTC. Its protein product is CASSRISALYEQYF.

A few counts support this clone. V gene TRBV5-1 combines with J gene TRBJ1-1; 9 bases line up with TRBD1. V shed 0 bases and J 3 bases; nucleotides not matched to a gene: 3. This CDR3 has 15 residues. CDR1 SGHRS and CDR2 YFSETQ come from the germline V gene. The CDR3 DNA follows: TGCGCCAGCAGCTTGGGGGGACAGGGCGACACTGAAGCTTTCTTT. This translates into CASSLGGQGDTEAFF.

J is TRBJ1-2 and V is TRBV2; D possibly corresponds to TRBD1 (5 bases). Looked up from germline, CDR1 is SNHLY and CDR2 is FYNNEI. Trimming removed 11 bases from V and 8 bases from J, with 18 bases in between. The CDR3 is made up of 12 amino acids. CDR3 sequence (DNA): TGTGCCTTCCGGGAGACAGCAATCGGCTACACCTTC. Translated: CAFRETAIGYTF.

J is TRBJ1-2 and V is TRBV12-5; D uncertain. CDR1 is LGHNT and CDR2 is FRNRAP in the germline V gene. V lost 1 base and J lost 5, with 14 bases in between. The CDR3 runs 15 residues. CDR3 sequence (DNA): TGTGCTAGTGGTTTGGGTTACGGGCAGGCTTATGGCTACACCTTC. Its protein product is CASGLGYGQAYGYTF.

The V call is TRBV13, the J call TRBJ1-4; D is unclear. Trimming removed 5 bases at V and 7 bases at J, with 8 bases between. The CDR3 contains 12 residues. Germline CDR1 PRHDT, CDR2 FYEKMQ (reference sequence). CDR3 in DNA: TGTGCCAGCAGCCCCCCGGGTGAAAAACTGTTTTTT. It yields the protein CASSPPGEKLFF.

The chain combines TRBV27 with TRBJ2-7, with D possibly called TRBD1 or TRBD2 (6 bases each). V lost 3 bases, J lost 3 bases, and 12 bases lay in between. The CDR3 runs to 14 residues. Germline V gene sequence: CDR1 MNHEY, CDR2 SMNVEV (reference sequence). This CDR3 is CASSFLGGNYEQYF. CDR3 sequence (DNA): TGTGCCAGCAGTTTCCTAGGGGGGAACTACGAGCAGTACTTC.

This clone has only one observation. The rearrangement uses TRBV7-9 and TRBJ2-4; D gene ambiguous. Germline V gives CDR1 SEHNR, CDR2 FQNEAQ (reference sequence). The CDR3 loop spans 14 amino acids. Trimming took off 5 bases at V and 0 bases at J, with 8 bases between the two ends. The CDR3 nucleotides read TGTGCCAGCAGCCCGGAACTAGCCAAAAACATTCAGTACTTC. This translates into CASSPELAKNIQYF. Full variable domain (missing parts from reference TRBV7-9 and TRBJ2-4): DTGVSQNPRHKITKRGQNVTFRCDPISEHNRLYWYRQTLGQGPEFLTYFQNEAQLEKSRLLSDRFSAERPKGSFSTLEIQRTEQGDSAMYLCASSPELAKNIQYFGAGTRLSVL.

The V gene is TRBV6-5, the J gene TRBJ1-2; weak D call: TRBD1 (5 bases). The V and J ends lost 0 bases and 5 bases respectively, with 16 bases between them. The CDR3 length is 16 residues. The germline CDR1 and CDR2 sequences are MNHEY and SVGAGI. CDR3 protein: CASSYSSGPYPYGYTF. The CDR3 coding sequence is TGTGCCAGCAGTTACTCGTCGGGGCCCTACCCATATGGCTACACCTTC.